A single sample is the source of the 29 T cell receptor beta chains below, sequenced in a study of T cell responses to AZD1222 COVID-19 vaccine. This table comes from immunoSEQ multiplex PCR, and its TCRdb copy is limited to in-frame clones, with some not included. The sample comprises fewer than 120,000 clones, roughly 90% of which are singletons, and 1.5% to 2% rests with the top ten. The sequencing used peripheral blood, collected on day 0 of AZD1222 vaccination. The receptors originated from an adult in good health.

The genes are TRBV3-1 (or the pseudogene TRBV3-2) and TRBJ1-1, with D possibly being TRBD1 (6 bases). CDR1 is LGHDT, CDR2 YNNKEL, per germline (reference sequence). V lost 3 bases, J lost 4 bases, and 15 bases lay in between. The length of the CDR3 is 15 residues. Written as DNA, the CDR3 is TGTGCCAGCAGCCATTCTGCGACAGGAGGCACTGAAGCTTTCTTT. Translated, it gives CASSHSATGGTEAFF.

This chain links TRBV25-1 with TRBJ1-2; D possibly corresponds to TRBD1 (6 bases). V lost 2 bases to trimming and J lost 3 bases, with 19 bases between them. Germline V CDR1 and CDR2: MGHDK, SYGVNS. This CDR3 contains 17 residues. CDR3 in amino acids: CASSEGTGKAGDYGYTF. Written as DNA, the CDR3 is TGTGCCAGCAGTGAAGGTACAGGGAAAGCGGGGGACTATGGCTACACCTTC.

The chain carries TRBV15 and TRBJ1-1; TRBD1 might be the D (5 bases). Germline V gene sequence: CDR1 LNHNV, CDR2 YYDKDF (reference sequence). The CDR3 extends over 15 amino acids. V was pared by 0 bases and J by 10 bases, with 18 bases between. The CDR3 is CATSRDVGGWVRAFF. CDR3 bases: TGTGCCACCAGCAGAGATGTGGGGGGATGGGTTCGAGCTTTCTTT.

The chain carries TRBV5-4 and TRBJ1-2; D possibly corresponds to TRBD1 (5 bases). The germline V gene has CDR1 SGHNT and CDR2 YYREEE (reference sequence). Trimming removed 3 bases from V and 2 bases from J, with 17 bases in between. The CDR3 totals 16 residues. The CDR3 loop is CASSSQTGLLNYGYTF. In DNA form, the CDR3 reads TGTGCCAGCAGCTCCCAAACAGGACTCCTAAACTATGGCTACACCTTC.

The CDR3 loop is CASSVEASRVPHEQYF. CDR3 DNA sequence: TGTGCCAGCAGTGTCGAGGCGAGCAGGGTTCCCCACGAGCAGTACTTC. V usage is TRBV2 and J usage is TRBJ2-7; D is perhaps TRBD1 (5 bases). Germline V CDR1 and CDR2: SNHLY, FYNNEI. The V gene lost 4 bases and the J gene lost 5 bases, with 21 bases spanning the gap. The CDR3 has 16 amino acids. Full variable domain (rest looked up from reference TRBV2 and TRBJ2-7): EPEVTQTPSHQVTQMGQEVILRCVPISNHLYFYWYRQILGQKVEFLVSFYNNEISEKSEIFDDQFSVERPDGSNFTLKIRSTKLEDSAMYFCASSVEASRVPHEQYFGPGTRLTVT.

The CDR3 DNA reads TGTGCCAGCAGCTTCTCGGGGGGGGGCCCTGGAAACACCATATATTTT. It encodes CASSFSGGGPGNTIYF. The chain carries TRBV7-6 and TRBJ1-3, with a weak D call TRBD1 (6 bases). V was cut by 3 bases and J by 2 bases, with 14 bases left in between. CDR1 and CDR2 from the germline V gene are SGHVS and FNYEAQ. The CDR3 runs 16 residues.

The CDR3 region is CASSPYGPDTQYF. CDR3 in DNA: TGTGCCAGCAGCCCCTACGGTCCAGATACGCAGTATTTT. The genes are TRBV3-1 (or the pseudogene TRBV3-2) and TRBJ2-3; D is unclear. Between the trimmed V and J ends, which lost 4 bases and 4 bases, there was a span of 9 bases. CDR3 length: 13 amino acids. CDR1 LGHDT and CDR2 YNNKEL come from the germline V gene (reference sequence).

The genes are TRBV7-8 and TRBJ1-2; no clear D gene. The germline V gene encodes CDR1 SGHVS and CDR2 FQNEAQ. The CDR3 is 13 residues long. V was pared by 1 base and J by 4 bases, with 7 bases between. The DNA for the CDR3 is TGTGCCAGCAGCTTAGGGTGGGGCTATGGCTACACCTTC. This sequence encodes CASSLGWGYGYTF.

CDR3 protein: CASSRGQSADTGELFF. CDR3 in DNA: TGTGCCAGCTCCCGCGGACAGTCCGCGGACACCGGGGAGCTGTTTTTT. The rearrangement uses TRBV18 and TRBJ2-2, with D tentatively TRBD1 (6 bases). Between the trimmed V and J ends, which lost 6 bases and 3 bases, there was a span of 17 bases. CDR1 and CDR2 from the germline V gene are KGHSH and LQKENI. The CDR3 consists of 16 residues.

The chain combines TRBV3-1 (or the pseudogene TRBV3-2) with TRBJ2-3; 8 bases agree with TRBD2. J gave up 0 bases and V 0 bases, and 11 bases lay outside the gene matches. The CDR3 is 19 residues long. In germline, CDR1 is LGHDT, CDR2 YNNKEL (reference sequence). CDR3 residues: CASSQEGTSGMPSTDTQYF. The CDR3 bases are TGTGCCAGCAGCCAAGAGGGTACTAGCGGAATGCCCAGCACAGATACGCAGTATTTT.

In DNA form, the CDR3 reads TGTGCCTGGAGGTTGACAGGGACGACGACTGAAGCTTTCTTT. This gives the protein CAWRLTGTTTEAFF. The V call is TRBV30, the J call TRBJ1-1, with 7 bases identical to TRBD1. Unmatched junction bases numbered 9, after V lost 3 bases and J lost 5 bases. Germline CDR1 GTSNPN, CDR2 SVGIG (reference sequence). There are 14 residues in the CDR3.

This clone appeared a single time. The chain couples TRBV9 to TRBJ1-2; TRBD1 might be the D (6 bases). V was clipped by 3 bases and J by 2 bases, with 11 bases between them. There are 14 residues in the CDR3. Germline V gene data show CDR1 as SGDLS and CDR2 as YYNGEE. CDR3 residues: CASSGRGANYGYTF. The CDR3 coding sequence is TGTGCCAGCAGCGGGCGGGGGGCCAACTATGGCTACACCTTC.

The chain combines TRBV7-7 with TRBJ2-7; no firm D call. In germline, CDR1 is SSHAT, CDR2 FNYEAQ (reference sequence). This CDR3 has 13 amino acids. V was cut by 2 bases and J by 3 bases, with 8 bases left in between. The CDR3 protein is CASSLNSRYEQYF. For the CDR3, the DNA is TGTGCCAGCAGCTTAAACAGCCGCTACGAGCAGTACTTC. The full variable domain, in which reference TRBV7-7 and TRBJ2-7 provide the parts outside the CDR3, is GAGVSQSPRYKVTKRGQDVTLRCDPISSHATLYWYQQALGQGPEFLTYFNYEAQPDKSGLPSDRFSAERPEGSISTLTIQRTEQRDSAMYRCASSLNSRYEQYFGPGTRLTVT.

The rearrangement joins TRBV6-5 to TRBJ2-3, with TRBD1 as a possible D gene (6 bases). The V end was cut by 5 bases, the J end by 11 bases, with 14 bases between. Germline CDR1 reads MNHEY; CDR2 reads SVGAGI. The CDR3 loop spans 12 amino acids. The chain's CDR3 is CASSQGTGGQYF. DNA for the CDR3: TGTGCCAGCAGTCAGGGGACGGGCGGGCAGTATTTT.

This chain links TRBV25-1 with TRBJ2-5; TRBD2 might be the D (7 bases). Between the trimmed V and J ends, which lost 2 bases and 6 bases, there was a span of 13 bases. Germline values: CDR1 MGHDK, CDR2 SYGVNS. The CDR3 runs 14 residues. Here the CDR3 DNA reads TGTGCCAGCAGTGAAAGGAGGGGGGGGCAGACCCAGTACTTC. Amino acids: CASSERRGGQTQYF.

V is TRBV7-6 and J is TRBJ1-3; TRBD1 matches 10 bases. This CDR3 has 18 residues. Germline CDR1 is SGHVS and CDR2 is FNYEAQ. V trimming: 5 bases; J trimming: 3 bases; junction bases outside the gene matches: 13. CDR3 DNA sequence: TGTGCCAGCAGCCACCCCAACCAGGGACAGGGGATTGGAAACACCATATATTTT. Protein product: CASSHPNQGQGIGNTIYF.

This rearrangement joins TRBV7-9 to TRBJ1-2; D remains ambiguous. Germline CDR1 and CDR2: SEHNR and FQNEAQ (reference sequence). Trimming stripped 0 bases from V and 6 bases from J, with 11 bases between. There are 14 residues in the CDR3. CDR3 region: CASSLALVGDGYTF. The DNA for the CDR3 is TGTGCCAGCAGCTTAGCGCTTGTCGGGGATGGCTACACCTTC. Drawing the rest from reference TRBV7-9 and TRBJ1-2, the complete variable domain is DTGVSQNPRHKITKRGQNVTFRCDPISEHNRLYWYRQTLGQGPEFLTYFQNEAQLEKSRLLSDRFSAERPKGSFSTLEIQRTEQGDSAMYLCASSLALVGDGYTFGSGTRLTVV.

This clone was counted between two and nine times. J is TRBJ1-2 and V is TRBV30, with 7 bases matching TRBD1. In germline, CDR1 is GTSNPN, CDR2 SVGIG (reference sequence). V lost 0 bases to trimming and J lost 3 bases; unmatched junction nucleotides: 10. The CDR3 loop spans 16 amino acids. The CDR3 DNA reads TGTGCCTGGAGTGTACGACGGACAGGTAGTCACTATGGCTACACCTTC. Residues: CAWSVRRTGSHYGYTF.

The sample holds one count of this clone. This chain connects TRBV29-1 to TRBJ1-2, with TRBD1 as a possible D gene (5 bases). CDR3 length: 13 amino acids. V dropped 3 bases and J dropped 6 bases, with 14 bases sitting between them. Per germline, CDR1 SQVTM and CDR2 ANQGSEA. The CDR3 sequence is CSVESGGVNGYTF. Written as DNA, the CDR3 is TGCAGCGTTGAGAGCGGGGGAGTTAATGGCTACACCTTC.

This clone was recorded once. The chain joins TRBV7-8 to TRBJ1-1, with D possibly TRBD1 on 6 matching bases. Germline CDR1 reads SGHVS; CDR2 reads FQNEAQ. Trimming pared 5 bases from V and 4 bases from J, leaving 17 bases between. This CDR3 is built from 15 residues. CDR3 region: CASSPWVGGGTEAFF. The DNA for the CDR3 is TGTGCCAGCAGCCCTTGGGTAGGGGGAGGCACTGAAGCTTTCTTT.

This clone was detected only once. The chain carries TRBV18 and TRBJ2-6; D is unresolved. Looked up from germline, CDR1 is KGHSH and CDR2 is LQKENI. The CDR3 contains 15 residues. V was pared by 3 bases and J by 2 bases, with 8 bases between. The CDR3 DNA follows: TGTGCCAGCTCACCCTGGACGACTGGGGCCAACGTCCTGACTTTC. It is translated as CASSPWTTGANVLTF.

The V and J genes are TRBV2 and TRBJ2-7; perhaps D is TRBD1 or TRBD2 (6 bases each). The length of the CDR3 is 13 residues. Germline assignment: CDR1 SNHLY and CDR2 FYNNEI. Trimming shortened V by 6 bases and J by 5 bases, and 14 bases separated the two germline ends. CDR3 DNA: TGTGCCAGCAGCTTGGTAGGGGGGAACGAGCAGTACTTC. Amino acids: CASSLVGGNEQYF.

CDR3 sequence: CAWSYKGAAGNTIYF. DNA for the CDR3: TGTGCCTGGAGTTATAAGGGAGCGGCTGGAAACACCATATATTTT. This chain uses TRBV30 with TRBJ1-3; D is unresolved. Germline V lookup: CDR1 GTSNPN, CDR2 SVGIG (reference sequence). The V gene lost 2 bases and the J gene lost 2 bases, with 13 bases spanning the gap. This CDR3 is built from 15 residues.

In this sample, this clone turned up once. This chain joins TRBV7-8 and TRBJ1-1; 8 bases line up with TRBD1. The germline V gene has CDR1 SGHVS and CDR2 FQNEAQ. Trimming removed 3 bases from V and 5 bases from J; junction bases left unmatched: 8. The CDR3 spans 15 residues. CDR3 coding DNA: TGTGCCAGCAGCTTCTCTACAGGGGGTAGGACTGAAGCTTTCTTT. Translating gives CASSFSTGGRTEAFF.

The rearrangement uses TRBV7-7 and TRBJ2-7; 9 nucleotides agree with TRBD1. Germline assignment: CDR1 SSHAT and CDR2 FNYEAQ (reference sequence). The CDR3 extends over 13 amino acids. Losses at the gene ends were 1 base for V and 5 bases for J; bases not matched to a gene: 0. CDR3 bases: TGTGCCAGCAGCTTAGGGGACAGGGACGAGCAGTACTTC. Encoded protein: CASSLGDRDEQYF.

The V and J genes are TRBV12-3 or TRBV12-4 and TRBJ2-7; D uncertain. Trimming pared 2 bases from V and 2 bases from J, leaving 4 bases between. This CDR3 has 12 amino acids. The CDR3, as DNA: TGTGCCAGCAGTTTAAATGCCTACGAGCAGTACTTC. Amino acids: CASSLNAYEQYF.

The CDR3 sequence: CASSEGGFEQFF. CDR3 nucleotides: TGTGCCAGCAGCGAGGGGGGTTTTGAGCAGTTCTTC. The V gene is TRBV7-8, the J gene TRBJ2-1; D tentatively reads TRBD1 or TRBD2 (6 bases each). This CDR3 region has 12 residues. The germline V gene encodes CDR1 SGHVS and CDR2 FQNEAQ. V was cut by 5 bases and J by 9 bases, with 11 bases left in between.

This chain connects TRBV2 to TRBJ2-7; no clear D. Per the germline V gene, CDR1 is SNHLY and CDR2 is FYNNEI. V was clipped by 4 bases and J by 0 bases, with 10 bases between them. The CDR3 consists of 14 residues. CDR3 sequence (DNA): TGTGCCAGCAGTGGAGTAGCCGGCTCCTACGAGCAGTACTTC. It encodes CASSGVAGSYEQYF.

The CDR3 DNA follows: TGTGCCAGTAATGCGGGCGGCTACACCTTC. Residues: CASNAGGYTF. This chain uses TRBV6-5 with TRBJ1-2; D ambiguous. The CDR3 length is 10 residues. Germline assignment: CDR1 MNHEY and CDR2 SVGAGI. Trimming shortened V by 9 bases and J by 8 bases, and 10 bases separated the two germline ends.